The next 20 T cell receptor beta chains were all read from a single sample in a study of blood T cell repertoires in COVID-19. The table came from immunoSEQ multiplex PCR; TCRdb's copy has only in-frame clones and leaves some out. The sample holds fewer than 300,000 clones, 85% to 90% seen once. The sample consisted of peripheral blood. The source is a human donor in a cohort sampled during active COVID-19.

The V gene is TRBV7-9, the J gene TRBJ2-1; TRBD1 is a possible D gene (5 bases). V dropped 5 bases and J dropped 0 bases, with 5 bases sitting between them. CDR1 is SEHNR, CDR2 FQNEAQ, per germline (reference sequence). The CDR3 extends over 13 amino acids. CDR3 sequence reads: CASSGASYNEQFF. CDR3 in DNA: TGTGCCAGCAGCGGGGCCTCCTACAATGAGCAGTTCTTC.

The CDR3 DNA is TGTGCCACCAGCTCCCGTACGGGAGGCTACACCTTC. Its protein product is CATSSRTGGYTF. The V call is TRBV15, the J call TRBJ1-2; D is ambiguous. The CDR3 has 12 residues. V was shortened by 5 bases and J by 8 bases, with 12 bases between the two germline ends. Germline V gene sequence: CDR1 LNHNV, CDR2 YYDKDF (reference sequence).

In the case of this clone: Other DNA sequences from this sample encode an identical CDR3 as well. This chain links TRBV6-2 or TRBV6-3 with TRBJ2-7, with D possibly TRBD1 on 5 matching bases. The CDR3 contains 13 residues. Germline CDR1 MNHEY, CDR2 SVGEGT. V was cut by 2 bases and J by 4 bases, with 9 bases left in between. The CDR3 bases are TGTGCCAGCAGTTACCAGGGTGGTTACGAGCAGTACTTC. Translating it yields CASSYQGGYEQYF.

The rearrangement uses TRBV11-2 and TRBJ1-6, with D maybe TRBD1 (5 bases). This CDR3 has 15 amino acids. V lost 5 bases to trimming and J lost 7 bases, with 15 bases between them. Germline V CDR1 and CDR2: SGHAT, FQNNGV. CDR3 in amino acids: CASSAPQGVNSPLHF. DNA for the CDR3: TGTGCCAGCAGCGCACCTCAGGGTGTCAATTCACCCCTCCACTTT. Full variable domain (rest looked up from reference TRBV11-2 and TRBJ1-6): EAGVAQSPRYKIIEKRQSVAFWCNPISGHATLYWYQQILGQGPKLLIQFQNNGVVDDSQLPKDRFSAERLKGVDSTLKIQPAKLEDSAVYLCASSAPQGVNSPLHFGNGTRLTVT.

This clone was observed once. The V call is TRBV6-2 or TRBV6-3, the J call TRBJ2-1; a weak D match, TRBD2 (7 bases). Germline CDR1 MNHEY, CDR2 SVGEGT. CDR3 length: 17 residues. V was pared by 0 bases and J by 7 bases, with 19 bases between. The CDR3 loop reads CASSYSRGGLTVNEQFF. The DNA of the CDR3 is TGTGCCAGCAGTTACTCGCGAGGGGGACTAACGGTAAATGAGCAGTTCTTC.

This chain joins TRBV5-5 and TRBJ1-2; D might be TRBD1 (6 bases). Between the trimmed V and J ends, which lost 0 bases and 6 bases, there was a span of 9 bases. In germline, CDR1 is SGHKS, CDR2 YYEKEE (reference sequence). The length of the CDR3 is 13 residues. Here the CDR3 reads CASSLAGADGYTF. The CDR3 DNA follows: TGTGCCAGCAGCTTGGCAGGGGCGGATGGCTACACCTTC.

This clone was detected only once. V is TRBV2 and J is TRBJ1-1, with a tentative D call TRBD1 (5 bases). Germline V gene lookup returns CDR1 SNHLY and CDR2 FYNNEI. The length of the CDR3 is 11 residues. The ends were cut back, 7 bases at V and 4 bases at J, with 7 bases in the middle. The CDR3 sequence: CASKGVTEAFF. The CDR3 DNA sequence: TGTGCCAGCAAAGGGGTCACTGAAGCTTTCTTT.

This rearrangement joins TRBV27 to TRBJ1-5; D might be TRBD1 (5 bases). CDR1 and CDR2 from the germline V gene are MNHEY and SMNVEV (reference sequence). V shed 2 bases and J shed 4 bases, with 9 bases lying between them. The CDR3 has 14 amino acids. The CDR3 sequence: CASSLVPGNQPQHF. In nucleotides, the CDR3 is TGTGCCAGCAGTTTAGTTCCAGGGAATCAGCCCCAGCATTTT.

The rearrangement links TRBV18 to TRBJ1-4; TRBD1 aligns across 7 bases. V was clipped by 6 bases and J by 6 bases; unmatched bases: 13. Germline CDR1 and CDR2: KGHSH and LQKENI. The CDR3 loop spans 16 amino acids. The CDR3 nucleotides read TGTGCCAGCTCGGGCAGGGGGTCGCCTACGCATGAAAAACTGTTTTTT. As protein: CASSGRGSPTHEKLFF.

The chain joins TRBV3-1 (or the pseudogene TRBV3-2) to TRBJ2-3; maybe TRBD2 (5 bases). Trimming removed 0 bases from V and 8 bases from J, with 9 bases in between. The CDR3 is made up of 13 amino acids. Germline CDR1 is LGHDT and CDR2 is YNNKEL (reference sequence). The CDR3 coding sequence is TGTGCCAGCAGCCAAGATCGGGGAACTACGCAGTATTTT. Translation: CASSQDRGTTQYF.

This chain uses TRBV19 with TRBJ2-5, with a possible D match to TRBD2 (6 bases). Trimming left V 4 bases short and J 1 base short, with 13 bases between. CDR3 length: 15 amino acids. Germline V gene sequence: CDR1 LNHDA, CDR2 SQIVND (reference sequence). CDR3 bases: TGTGCCAGTAGTACCCGGCGGGGAGGCCAAGAGACCCAGTACTTC. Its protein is CASSTRRGGQETQYF.

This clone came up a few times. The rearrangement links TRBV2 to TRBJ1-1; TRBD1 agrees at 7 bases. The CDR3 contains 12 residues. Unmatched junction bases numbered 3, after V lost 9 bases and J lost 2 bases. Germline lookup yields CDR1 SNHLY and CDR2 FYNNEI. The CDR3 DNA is TGTGCCAGTCACAGGGGTAACACTGAAGCTTTCTTT. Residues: CASHRGNTEAFF.

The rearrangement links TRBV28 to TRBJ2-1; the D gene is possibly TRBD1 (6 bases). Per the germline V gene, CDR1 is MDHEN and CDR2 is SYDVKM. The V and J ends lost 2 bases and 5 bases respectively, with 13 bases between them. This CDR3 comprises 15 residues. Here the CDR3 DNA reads TGTGCCAGCAGTTTAAGGATCCAGGGGAACAATGAGCAGTTCTTC. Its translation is CASSLRIQGNNEQFF.

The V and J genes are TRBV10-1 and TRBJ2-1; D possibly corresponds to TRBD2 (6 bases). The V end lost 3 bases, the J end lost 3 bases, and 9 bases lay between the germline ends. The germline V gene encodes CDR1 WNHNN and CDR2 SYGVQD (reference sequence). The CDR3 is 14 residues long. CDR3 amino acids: CASSESGFYNEQFF. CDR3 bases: TGCGCCAGCAGTGAAAGCGGGTTCTACAATGAGCAGTTCTTC.

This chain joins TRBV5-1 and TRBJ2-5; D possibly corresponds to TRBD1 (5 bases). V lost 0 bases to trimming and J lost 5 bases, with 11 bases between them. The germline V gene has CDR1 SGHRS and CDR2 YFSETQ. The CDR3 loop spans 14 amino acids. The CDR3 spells CASSLDRIGETQYF. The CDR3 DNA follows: TGCGCCAGCAGCTTGGACAGGATAGGGGAGACCCAGTACTTC.

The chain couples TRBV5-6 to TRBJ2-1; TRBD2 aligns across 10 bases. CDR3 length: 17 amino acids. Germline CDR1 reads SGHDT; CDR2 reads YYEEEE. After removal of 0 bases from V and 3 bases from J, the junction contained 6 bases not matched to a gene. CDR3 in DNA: TGTGCCAGCAGCTTGGCCTCAGGACTAGCGGACTACAATGAGCAGTTCTTC. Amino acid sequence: CASSLASGLADYNEQFF.

The CDR3, as DNA: TGTGCCAGCTCTGGGGAGTGGAACACCGGGGAGCTGTTTTTT. Translation: CASSGEWNTGELFF. V and J are TRBV18 and TRBJ2-2; a possible D gene is TRBD2 (5 bases). This CDR3 comprises 14 residues. Per the germline V gene, CDR1 is KGHSH and CDR2 is LQKENI. V was trimmed by 6 bases and J by 1 base, leaving 9 bases between them.

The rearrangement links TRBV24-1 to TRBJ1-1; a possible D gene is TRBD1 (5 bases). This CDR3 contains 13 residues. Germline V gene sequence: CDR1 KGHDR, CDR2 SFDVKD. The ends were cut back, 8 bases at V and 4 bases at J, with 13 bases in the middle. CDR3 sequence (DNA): TGTGCCACCAAATCTTCGGGGGGCACTGAAGCTTTCTTT. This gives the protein CATKSSGGTEAFF.

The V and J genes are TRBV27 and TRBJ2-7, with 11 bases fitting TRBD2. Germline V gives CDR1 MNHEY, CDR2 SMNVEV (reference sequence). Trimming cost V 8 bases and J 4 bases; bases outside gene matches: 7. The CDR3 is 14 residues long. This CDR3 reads CASSKTSGAYEQYF. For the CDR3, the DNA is TGTGCCAGCTCCAAGACTAGCGGGGCTTACGAGCAGTACTTC.

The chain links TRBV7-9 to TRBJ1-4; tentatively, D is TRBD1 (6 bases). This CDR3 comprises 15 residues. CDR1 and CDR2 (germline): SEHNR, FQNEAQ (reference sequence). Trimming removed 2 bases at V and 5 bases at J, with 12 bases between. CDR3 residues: CASSLWGPENEKLFF. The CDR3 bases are TGTGCCAGCAGCTTATGGGGGCCCGAGAATGAAAAACTGTTTTTT.